This is a list of T cell receptor beta chains from one sample in a study of glioma-infiltrating T cells after dendritic cell vaccination. The protocol was immunoSEQ multiplex PCR, while the TCRdb copy is restricted to in-frame clones and leaves out a portion. The sample has approximately 91,000 clones; 81% are singletons. The sample consisted of blood, taken after dendritic cell vaccination. The origin of the receptors is a human donor with glioblastoma. CDR3s include the opening cysteine and the closing phenylalanine or tryptophan. D genes are given only for firm matches. Some rows mark clone size as missing; the rest say once, few, many or name a class of expanded clone.

D gene: -
J gene: TRBJ2-2
V gene: TRBV25-1
clone size: -
CDR3 DNA: TGTGCCAGCAGTGAATATATGGGGCAGGGAGGAAACACCGGGGAGCTGTTTTTT
CDR3 protein: CASSEYMGQGGNTGELFF

D gene: TRBD1
J gene: TRBJ1-5
V gene: TRBV29-1
clone size: -
CDR3 DNA: TGCAGCGTTGCGGGACAGGGCGGAAATCAGCCCCAGCATTTT
CDR3 protein: CSVAGQGGNQPQHF

D gene: -
J gene: TRBJ2-5
V gene: TRBV5-1
clone size: few
CDR3 DNA: TGCGCCAGCAGCTTGGAAGGCGGTAGCCAAGAGACCCAGTACTTC
CDR3 protein: CASSLEGGSQETQYF

D gene: -
J gene: TRBJ1-2
V gene: TRBV19
clone size: -
CDR3 DNA: TGTGCCAGTAGTATTTCGGGCTATGGCTACACCTTC
CDR3 protein: CASSISGYGYTF

D gene: -
J gene: TRBJ1-2
V gene: TRBV6-6
clone size: -
CDR3 DNA: TGTGCCAGCAGTTACTCACAACAGGGCTATGGCTACACCTTC
CDR3 protein: CASSYSQQGYGYTF

D gene: -
J gene: TRBJ1-4
V gene: TRBV5-1
clone size: -
CDR3 DNA: TGCGCCAGCAGCATGGACGGAGACCGTAATGAAAAACTGTTTTTT
CDR3 protein: CASSMDGDRNEKLFF

D gene: TRBD1
J gene: TRBJ2-5
V gene: TRBV18
clone size: -
CDR3 DNA: TGTGCCAGCTCACTCGGGACAGGACAAGAGACCCAGTACTTC
CDR3 protein: CASSLGTGQETQYF

D gene: -
J gene: TRBJ2-1
V gene: TRBV29-1
clone size: -
CDR3 DNA: TGCAGCGTTGAAGGACTCTACAATGAGCAGTTCTTC
CDR3 protein: CSVEGLYNEQFF

D gene: TRBD1
J gene: TRBJ1-5
V gene: TRBV10-3
clone size: -
CDR3 DNA: TGTGCCATCAGTGAGAGACAGGGCGAGAATCAGCCCCAGCATTTT
CDR3 protein: CAISERQGENQPQHF

D gene: -
J gene: TRBJ2-7
V gene: TRBV10-3
clone size: -
CDR3 DNA: TGTGCCATCAGCAAAGGGACCGGGAGCACCTACGAGCAGTACTTC
CDR3 protein: CAISKGTGSTYEQYF

D gene: -
J gene: TRBJ1-5
V gene: TRBV4-1
clone size: -
CDR3 DNA: TGCGCCAGCAGCCACGTCCCGGGGGGCAGCTATAGCAATCAGCCCCAGCATTTT
CDR3 protein: CASSHVPGGSYSNQPQHF

D gene: TRBD1
J gene: TRBJ1-5
V gene: TRBV9
clone size: once
CDR3 DNA: TGTGCCAGCAGCCTAGGACAGGGCGGGAATCAGCCCCAGCATTTT
CDR3 protein: CASSLGQGGNQPQHF

D gene: -
J gene: TRBJ2-1
V gene: TRBV11-2
clone size: -
CDR3 DNA: TGTGCCAGCAGCTTAGATCCCCAGGGTCATCGATACAATGAGCAGTTCTTC
CDR3 protein: CASSLDPQGHRYNEQFF

D gene: TRBD2
J gene: TRBJ2-3
V gene: TRBV6-1
clone size: -
CDR3 DNA: TGTGCCAGCAGTGTTCTAGCGGGGGACACAGATACGCAGTATTTT
CDR3 protein: CASSVLAGDTDTQYF

D gene: -
J gene: TRBJ2-5
V gene: TRBV10-2
clone size: -
CDR3 DNA: TGCGCCAGCCGACAGGCGGTACAAGAGACCCAGTACTTC
CDR3 protein: CASRQAVQETQYF

D gene: TRBD1
J gene: TRBJ1-5
V gene: TRBV10-3
clone size: -
CDR3 DNA: TGTGCCATCAGCCAGGGGGCTGGCAATCAGCCCCAGCATTTT
CDR3 protein: CAISQGAGNQPQHF

D gene: -
J gene: TRBJ1-1
V gene: TRBV11-2
clone size: -
CDR3 DNA: TGTGCCAGCAGCTCCACGGGGGGCCTTGAAGCTTTCTTT
CDR3 protein: CASSSTGGLEAFF

D gene: TRBD1
J gene: TRBJ1-5
V gene: TRBV18
clone size: -
CDR3 DNA: TGTGCCAGCTCCTCTGATAAACAGGGGATCCAGCCCCAGCATTTT
CDR3 protein: CASSSDKQGIQPQHF